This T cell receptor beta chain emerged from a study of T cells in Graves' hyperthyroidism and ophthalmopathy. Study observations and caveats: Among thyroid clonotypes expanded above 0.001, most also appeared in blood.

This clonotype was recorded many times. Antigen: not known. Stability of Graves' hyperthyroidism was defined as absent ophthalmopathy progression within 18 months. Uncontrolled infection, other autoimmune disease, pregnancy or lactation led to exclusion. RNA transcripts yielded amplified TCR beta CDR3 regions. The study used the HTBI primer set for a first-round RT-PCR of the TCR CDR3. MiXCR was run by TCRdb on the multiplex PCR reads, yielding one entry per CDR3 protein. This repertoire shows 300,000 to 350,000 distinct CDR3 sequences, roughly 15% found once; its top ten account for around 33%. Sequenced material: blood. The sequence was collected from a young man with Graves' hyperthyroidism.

This CDR3 reads CASSPRDARNRNEKLFF. The CDR3, as DNA: TGTGCCAGCAGCCCGAGGGACGCCCGGAACCGAAATGAAAAACTGTTTTTT. The rearrangement uses TRBV7-6 and TRBJ1-4; possibly TRBD1 for D (5 bases). CDR1 and CDR2 (germline): SGHVS, FNYEAQ. This CDR3 is 17 amino acids long. V was clipped by 5 bases and J by 5 bases, with 21 bases between them.